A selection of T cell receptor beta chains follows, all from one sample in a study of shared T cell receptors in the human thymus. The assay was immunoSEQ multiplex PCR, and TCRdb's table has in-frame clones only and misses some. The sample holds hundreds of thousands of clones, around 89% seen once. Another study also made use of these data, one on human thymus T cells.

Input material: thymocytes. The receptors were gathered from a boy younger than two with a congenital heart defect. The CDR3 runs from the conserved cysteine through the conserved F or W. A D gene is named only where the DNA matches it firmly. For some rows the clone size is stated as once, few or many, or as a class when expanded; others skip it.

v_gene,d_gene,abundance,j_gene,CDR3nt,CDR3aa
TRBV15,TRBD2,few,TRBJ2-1,TGTGCCACCAGCAGAGATTGGGAACCGCGACACTGGACTAGCGGGAGATCGCGGAATGAGCAGTTCTTC,CATSRDWEPRHWTSGRSRNEQFF
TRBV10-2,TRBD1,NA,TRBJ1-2,TGCGCCAGCACCCTCAAGGGGGCGAGTGGCTACACCTTC,CASTLKGASGYTF
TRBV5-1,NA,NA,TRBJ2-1,TGCGCCAGCAGCTTTAAGTCGGGCGGAACTAGAGCTGGGGACAATGAGCAGTTCTTC,CASSFKSGGTRAGDNEQFF
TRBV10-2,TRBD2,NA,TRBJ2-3,TGCGCCAGCAGTGAGTCGAACAGCGGGAGGGCCCGGGGCACAGATACGCAGTATTTT,CASSESNSGRARGTDTQYF
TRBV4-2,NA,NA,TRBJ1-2,TGTGCCAGCAGCCAAGGGGCTGGAGAGGGCGACTATGGCTACACCTTC,CASSQGAGEGDYGYTF
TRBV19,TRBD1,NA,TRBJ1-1,TGTGCCAGTAGTATCCCGACCGGGACAGAGTTTAACACTGAAGCTTTCTTT,CASSIPTGTEFNTEAFF
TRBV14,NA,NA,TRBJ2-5,TGTGCCAGCAGCCAAGTCGGGGTTCCAGAGACCCAGTACTTC,CASSQVGVPETQYF
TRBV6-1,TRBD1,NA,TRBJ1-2,TGTGCCAGCAGTGATCAGGACAGGGTGAACTATGGCTACACCTTC,CASSDQDRVNYGYTF
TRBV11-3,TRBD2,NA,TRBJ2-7,TGTGCCAGCAGCTTTGGCGCGGGAGAGACTGACTACGAGCAGTACTTC,CASSFGAGETDYEQYF
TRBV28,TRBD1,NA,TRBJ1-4,TGTGCCAGCAGTTTGCCGGGACAGGGGGAAAAACTGTTTTTT,CASSLPGQGEKLFF
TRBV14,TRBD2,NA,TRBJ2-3,TGTGCCAGCAGCCGCGTGGCTTTAGCGGGAGGGAAACATAGCACAGATACGCAGTATTTT,CASSRVALAGGKHSTDTQYF
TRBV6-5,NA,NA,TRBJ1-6,TGTGCCAGCAGTCCCCGACAGATACCTTCACCCCTCCACTTT,CASSPRQIPSPLHF
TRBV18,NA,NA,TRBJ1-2,TGTGCCAGCTCACCAAGGCGGACAGACCCTAACTATGGCTACACCTTC,CASSPRRTDPNYGYTF
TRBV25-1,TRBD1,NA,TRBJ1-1,TGTGCCAGCAGTGATGACAGGGCGAAGGACACTGAAGCTTTCTTT,CASSDDRAKDTEAFF
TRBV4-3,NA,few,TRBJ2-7,TGCGCCAGCAGCCTGTTAAAGGCGGATTTCTACGAGCAGTACTTC,CASSLLKADFYEQYF
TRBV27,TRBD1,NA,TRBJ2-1,TGTGCCAGCAGTCCCTTAGGGGGACAGGGGGGGGATGAGCAGTTCTTC,CASSPLGGQGGDEQFF
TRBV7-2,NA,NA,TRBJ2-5,TGTGCCAGCACCCCTGAGGGGGTCCAAGAGACCCAGTACTTC,CASTPEGVQETQYF
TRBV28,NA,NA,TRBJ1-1,TGTGCCAGCAACGTATCCCAGGGCACTGAAGCTTTCTTT,CASNVSQGTEAFF
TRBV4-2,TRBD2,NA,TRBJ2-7,TGTGCCAGCAGCCAAGACTCTGGGACTAGCGGGATATATAAGCAGTACTTC,CASSQDSGTSGIYKQYF
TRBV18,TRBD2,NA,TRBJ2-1,TGTGCCAGCTCACCACCCGGACTAGCGGGAGGGTACAATGAGCAGTTCTTC,CASSPPGLAGGYNEQFF
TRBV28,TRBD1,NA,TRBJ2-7,TGTGCCAGCAGTGACCGGGACAGGGACGAGCAGTACTTC,CASSDRDRDEQYF
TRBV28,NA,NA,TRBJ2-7,TGTGCCAGCAGTTTCTCCTCCTACGAGCAGTACTTC,CASSFSSYEQYF
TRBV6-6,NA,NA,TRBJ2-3,TGTGCCAGCAGTTTCGTCAGGGAAGATACGCAGTATTTT,CASSFVREDTQYF
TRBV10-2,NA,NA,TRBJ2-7,TGCGCCAGCAGTGAAGTAAGGGACAAACTCTCCTACGAGCAGTACTTC,CASSEVRDKLSYEQYF
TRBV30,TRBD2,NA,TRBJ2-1,TGTGCCTGGGGCGGGGGGGGAGGCGAGCGGTACAATGAGCAGTTCTTC,CAWGGGGGERYNEQFF
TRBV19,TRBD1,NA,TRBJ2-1,TGTGCCTCCTCTCCCAGGGGGACCTACAATGAGCAGTTCTTC,CASSPRGTYNEQFF
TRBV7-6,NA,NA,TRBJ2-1,TGTGCCAGCAGCTTGGGGGCCTTCAATGAGGAGCAGTTCTTC,CASSLGAFNEEQFF
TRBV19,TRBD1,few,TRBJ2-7,TGTGCCAGTAGTAGGGGGACAGGGACCTACGAGCAGTACTTC,CASSRGTGTYEQYF
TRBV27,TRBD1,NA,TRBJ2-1,TGTGCCAGCAGTTTATCTAGGAGGGACAGGGAAATGAATGAGCAGTTCTTC,CASSLSRRDREMNEQFF
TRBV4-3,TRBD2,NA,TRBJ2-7,TGCGCCAGCAGCCAAGAACCGTCTATAGCGGGAGGCGATACCTACGAGCAGTACTTC,CASSQEPSIAGGDTYEQYF
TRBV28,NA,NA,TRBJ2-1,TGTGCCAGCAGGTCAACTAGGACCAATGAGCAGTTCTTC,CASRSTRTNEQFF
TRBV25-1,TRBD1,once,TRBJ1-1,TGTGCCAGCAGTGCCCCAGGGGGTGGGTCAGAAGCTTTCTTT,CASSAPGGGSEAFF
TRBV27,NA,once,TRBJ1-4,TGTGCCAGCAGTCTCGGACAGCTTCCTAATGAAAAACTGTTTTTT,CASSLGQLPNEKLFF
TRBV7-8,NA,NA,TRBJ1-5,TGTGCCAGCAGCTTGGGGGAACAGGGATCGCAATATAGCAATCAGCCCCAGCATTTT,CASSLGEQGSQYSNQPQHF
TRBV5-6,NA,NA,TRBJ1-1,TGTGCCAGCAGCCTCAGCCCCCGACACGATCCTTCTGAAGCTTTCTTT,CASSLSPRHDPSEAFF
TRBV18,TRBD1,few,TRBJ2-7,TGTGCCAGCTCACCAACGACGGCGGGACAGGGAGGTTACGAGCAGTACTTC,CASSPTTAGQGGYEQYF
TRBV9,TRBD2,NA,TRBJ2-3,TGTGCCAGCAGCGCCTCATGGGGGACTAGCGGGAGGGTGGAAGATACGCAGTATTTT,CASSASWGTSGRVEDTQYF
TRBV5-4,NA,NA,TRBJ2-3,TGTGCCAGCAGCTTGAGCGGTAGCAGGTTCCCAGATACGCAGTATTTT,CASSLSGSRFPDTQYF
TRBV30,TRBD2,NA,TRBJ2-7,TGTGCCTGGAACGGACGAACGGGGGGTAGGGACGGGACCTCCTACGAGCAGTACTTC,CAWNGRTGGRDGTSYEQYF
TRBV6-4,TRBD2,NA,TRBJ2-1,TGTGCCAGCAGTGACTCGACTAGCGGACCAACAATGAAGCAGTTCTTC,CASSDSTSGPTMKQFF
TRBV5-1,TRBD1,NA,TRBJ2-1,TGCGCCAGCAGCTGGGACAGGGAGGTCCTCTACAATGAGCAGTTCTTC,CASSWDREVLYNEQFF
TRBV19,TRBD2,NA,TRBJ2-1,TGTGCCAGTGCTAGCGGGAGCTCCTACAATGAGCAGTTCTTC,CASASGSSYNEQFF
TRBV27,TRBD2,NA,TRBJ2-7,TGTGCCAGCAGTTTTGCTAGCGGGAGGGCCTACGAGCAGTACTTC,CASSFASGRAYEQYF
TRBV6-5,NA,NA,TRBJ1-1,TGTGCCAGCACCAACGGGGGTGACACTGAAGCTTTCTTT,CASTNGGDTEAFF
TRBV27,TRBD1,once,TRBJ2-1,TGTGCCAGCAGTCCCCCTCGGACAGGGGCTAACTACAATGAGCAGTTCTTC,CASSPPRTGANYNEQFF
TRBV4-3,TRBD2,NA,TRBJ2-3,TGCGCCAGCAGCCTAGAGGGACTAGCGGGCTCTGAGCCTAGCACAGATACGCAGTATTTT,CASSLEGLAGSEPSTDTQYF
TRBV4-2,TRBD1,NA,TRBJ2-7,TGTGCCAGCAGCCTACCCGGGACAGGGATCGGGTACGAGCAGTACTTC,CASSLPGTGIGYEQYF
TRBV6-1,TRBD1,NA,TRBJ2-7,TGTGCCAGCAGTGACAGGGACAGGAGCCGGTTCAAAGAGCAGTACTTC,CASSDRDRSRFKEQYF